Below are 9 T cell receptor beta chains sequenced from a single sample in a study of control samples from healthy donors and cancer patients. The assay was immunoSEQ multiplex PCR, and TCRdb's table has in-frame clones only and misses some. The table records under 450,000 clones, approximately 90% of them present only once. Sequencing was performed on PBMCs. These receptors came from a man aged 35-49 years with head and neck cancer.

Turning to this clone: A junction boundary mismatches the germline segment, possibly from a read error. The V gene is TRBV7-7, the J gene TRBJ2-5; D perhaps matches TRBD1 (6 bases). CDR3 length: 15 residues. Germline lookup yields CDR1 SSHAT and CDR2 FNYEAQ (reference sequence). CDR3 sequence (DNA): TGTGCTAGCACCCAACATCCACAGGGTCAAGAGACCCAGTACTTC. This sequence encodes CASTQHPQGQETQYF. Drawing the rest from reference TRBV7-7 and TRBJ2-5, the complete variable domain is GAGVSQSPRYKVTKRGQDVTLRCDPISSHATLYWYQQALGQGPEFLTYFNYEAQPDKSGLPSDRFSAERPEGSISTLTIQRTEQRDSAMYRCASTQHPQGQETQYFGPGTRLLVL.

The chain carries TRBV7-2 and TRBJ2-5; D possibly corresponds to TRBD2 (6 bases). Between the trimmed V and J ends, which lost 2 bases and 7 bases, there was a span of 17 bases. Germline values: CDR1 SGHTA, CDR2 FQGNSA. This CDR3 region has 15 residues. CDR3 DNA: TGTGCCAGCAGCTTAAGGGAGGCTAGCGCAGGGACCCAGTACTTC. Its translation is CASSLREASAGTQYF.

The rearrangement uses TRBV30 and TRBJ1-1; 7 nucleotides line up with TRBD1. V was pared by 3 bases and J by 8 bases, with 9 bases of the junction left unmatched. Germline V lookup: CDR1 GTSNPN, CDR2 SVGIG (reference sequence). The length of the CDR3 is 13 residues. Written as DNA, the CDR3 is TGTGCCTGGAGCCATCTCGGGACAGAAGAAGCTTTCTTT. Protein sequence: CAWSHLGTEEAFF.

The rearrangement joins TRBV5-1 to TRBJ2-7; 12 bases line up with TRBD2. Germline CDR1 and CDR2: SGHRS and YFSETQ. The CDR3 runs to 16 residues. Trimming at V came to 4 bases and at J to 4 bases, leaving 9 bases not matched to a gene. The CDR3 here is CASSPRRLAGVYEQYF. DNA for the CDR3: TGCGCCAGCAGCCCCCGAAGACTAGCGGGGGTGTACGAGCAGTACTTC.

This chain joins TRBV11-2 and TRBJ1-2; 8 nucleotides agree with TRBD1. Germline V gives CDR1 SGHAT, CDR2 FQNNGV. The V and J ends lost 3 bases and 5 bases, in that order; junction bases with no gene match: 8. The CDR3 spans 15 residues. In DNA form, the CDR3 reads TGTGCCAGCAGCTTCGGGTCAGGGGGCTCATATGGCTACACCTTC. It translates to CASSFGSGGSYGYTF.

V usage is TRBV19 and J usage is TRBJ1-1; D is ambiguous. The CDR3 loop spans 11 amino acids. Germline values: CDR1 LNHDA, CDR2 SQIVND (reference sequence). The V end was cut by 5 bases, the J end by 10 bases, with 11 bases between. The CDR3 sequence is CASSRARGAFF. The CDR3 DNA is TGTGCCAGTAGTCGGGCGCGGGGAGCTTTCTTT.

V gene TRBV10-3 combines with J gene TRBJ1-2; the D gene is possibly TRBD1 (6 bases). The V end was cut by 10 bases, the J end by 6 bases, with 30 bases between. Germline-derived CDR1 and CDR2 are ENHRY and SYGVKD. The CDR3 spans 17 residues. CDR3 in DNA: TGTGCCACCATAGGGGGGTTAGGGGGGTCCGGTGCTAATGGCTACACCTTC. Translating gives CATIGGLGGSGANGYTF.

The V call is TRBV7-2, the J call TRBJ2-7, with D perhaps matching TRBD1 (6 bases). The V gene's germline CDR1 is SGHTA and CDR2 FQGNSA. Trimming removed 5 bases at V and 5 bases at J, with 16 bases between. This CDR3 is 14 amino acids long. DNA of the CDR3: TGTGCCAGCAGCCTTAACGGCAGGGGCCACGAGCAGTACTTC. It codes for CASSLNGRGHEQYF.

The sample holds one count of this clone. CDR3 protein: CASSPYSKMNTEAFF. The DNA of the CDR3 is TGTGCCAGCAGTCCCTATTCCAAAATGAACACTGAAGCTTTCTTT. The chain carries TRBV27 and TRBJ1-1; D unclear. CDR1 is MNHEY and CDR2 is SMNVEV in the germline V gene (reference sequence). The V and J ends lost 5 bases and 0 bases respectively, with 13 bases between them. The CDR3 is 15 amino acids.